This T cell receptor beta chain was captured in a study of blood T cell repertoires in COVID-19 (dated by TCRdb to the early 2020s). About the investigation overall: Samples covering the acute and convalescent phases of COVID-19 were provided by collaborators in the United States, Italy and Spain. The prospective study material was composed of cDNA or gDNA derived from T cells, B-cell-depleted T cells, or PBMCs. Deeply sampled blood TCRbeta repertoires from subjects exposed to, actively infected with, or recovered from COVID-19 were included in the dataset. The repertoires were made available in a free public database intended to serve as a resource for research on the immune response to SARS-CoV-2. The samples were drawn from the first 160 participants of the ongoing ImmuneRACE study and from more than 1,000 subjects provided by 6 global collaborators. A de-identified subject ID, COVID-19 status, age in years and sex were almost always included in the sample metadata. Where available, HLA class I and class II types were taken from metadata supplied by the sample provider and were not determined by assay-based typing. Overall results and qualifications from the work: How much clinical and demographic metadata was included differed by source and by participant, and the metadata was provided uncurated.

TCRbeta CDR3 regions were amplified from genomic DNA using the immunoSEQ Assay, a bias-controlled multiplex PCR. Per the authors' processing: The number of nucleated cells in each sample was estimated by amplification of reference gene primers within the assay. To quantify the absolute abundance of each unique TCRbeta CDR3 rearrangement, sequence reads were collapsed and filtered. For each sample, productive Simpson clonality was calculated as the square root of Simpson's diversity index across productive rearrangements. TCRdb limited this immuneACCESS table to in-frame rearrangements with V and J called. A share of clones is missing; checked studies link under half to unresolved V genes, and the rest is unexplained. That table gives V, J and clone size, and the DNA gave D and trimming. The sample table records 150,000 or so clones; roughly three quarters of these occur just once. The ten biggest clones cover under 2.5% of the sample.

Including the terminal cysteine and phenylalanine, the CDR3 comprises 14 residues. This entry keeps only the CDR3 DNA: 42 bases, framed from base 1. CDR1 is given as SQVTM and CDR2 as ANQGSEA, both from the germline V gene. V loses 7 bases, J loses 4 bases, and the germline ends lie 18 bases apart. With respect to this clone: Its cognate antigen has yet to be identified. No per-base quality is available; no much larger clone lies one base away.

Whole blood was collected in K2EDTA tubes by collaborating institutions according to the institutions' own protocols. For TCRbeta analysis, collaborators shipped samples as frozen whole blood, isolated PBMCs, or DNA extracted from either of those sample types. Sequencing used peripheral blood. This receptor was identified in a woman in her 70s with acute or convalescent COVID-19. In this chain, TRBV29-1 is recombined with TRBJ2-3, with the identity of the D gene unclear. The CDR3 protein is CSAAASVGADTQYF. The DNA reads TGCAGCGCCGCGGCCTCGGTGGGTGCAGATACGCAGTATTTT.